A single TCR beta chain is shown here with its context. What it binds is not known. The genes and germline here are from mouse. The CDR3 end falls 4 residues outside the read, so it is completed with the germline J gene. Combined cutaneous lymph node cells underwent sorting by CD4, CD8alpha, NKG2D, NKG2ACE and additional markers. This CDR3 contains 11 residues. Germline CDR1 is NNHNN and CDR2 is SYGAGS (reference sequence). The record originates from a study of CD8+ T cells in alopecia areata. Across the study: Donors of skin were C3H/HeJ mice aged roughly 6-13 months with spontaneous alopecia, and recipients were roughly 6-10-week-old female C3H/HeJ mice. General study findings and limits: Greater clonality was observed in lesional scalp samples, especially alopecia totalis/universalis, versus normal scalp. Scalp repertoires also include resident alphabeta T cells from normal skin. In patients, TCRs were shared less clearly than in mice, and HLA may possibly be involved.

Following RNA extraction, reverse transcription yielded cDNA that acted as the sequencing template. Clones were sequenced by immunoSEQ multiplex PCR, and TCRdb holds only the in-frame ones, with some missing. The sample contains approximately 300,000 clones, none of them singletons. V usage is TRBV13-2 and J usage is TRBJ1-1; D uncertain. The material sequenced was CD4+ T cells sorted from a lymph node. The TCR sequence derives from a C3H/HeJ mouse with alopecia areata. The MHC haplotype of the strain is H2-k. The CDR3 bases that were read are TGTGCCAGCGGTGAACCACAA. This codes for CASGEPQ. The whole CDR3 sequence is CASGEPQEVFF.